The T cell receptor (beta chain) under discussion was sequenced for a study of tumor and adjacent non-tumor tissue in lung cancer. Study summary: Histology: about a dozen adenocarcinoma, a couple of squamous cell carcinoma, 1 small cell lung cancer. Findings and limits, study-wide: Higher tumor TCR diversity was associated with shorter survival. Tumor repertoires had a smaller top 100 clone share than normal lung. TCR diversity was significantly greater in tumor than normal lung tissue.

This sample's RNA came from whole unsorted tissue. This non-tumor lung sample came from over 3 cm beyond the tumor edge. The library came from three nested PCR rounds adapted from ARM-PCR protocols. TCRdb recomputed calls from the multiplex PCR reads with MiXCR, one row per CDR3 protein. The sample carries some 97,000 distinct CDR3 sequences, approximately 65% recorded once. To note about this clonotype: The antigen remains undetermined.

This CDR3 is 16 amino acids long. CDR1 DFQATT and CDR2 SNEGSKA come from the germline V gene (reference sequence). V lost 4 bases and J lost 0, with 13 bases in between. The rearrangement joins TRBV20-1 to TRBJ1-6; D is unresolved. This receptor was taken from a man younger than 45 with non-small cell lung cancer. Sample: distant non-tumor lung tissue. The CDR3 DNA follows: TGCAGTGCTACCGGGAACGGGAGCTCCTATAATTCACCCCTCCACTTT. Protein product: CSATGNGSSYNSPLHF.